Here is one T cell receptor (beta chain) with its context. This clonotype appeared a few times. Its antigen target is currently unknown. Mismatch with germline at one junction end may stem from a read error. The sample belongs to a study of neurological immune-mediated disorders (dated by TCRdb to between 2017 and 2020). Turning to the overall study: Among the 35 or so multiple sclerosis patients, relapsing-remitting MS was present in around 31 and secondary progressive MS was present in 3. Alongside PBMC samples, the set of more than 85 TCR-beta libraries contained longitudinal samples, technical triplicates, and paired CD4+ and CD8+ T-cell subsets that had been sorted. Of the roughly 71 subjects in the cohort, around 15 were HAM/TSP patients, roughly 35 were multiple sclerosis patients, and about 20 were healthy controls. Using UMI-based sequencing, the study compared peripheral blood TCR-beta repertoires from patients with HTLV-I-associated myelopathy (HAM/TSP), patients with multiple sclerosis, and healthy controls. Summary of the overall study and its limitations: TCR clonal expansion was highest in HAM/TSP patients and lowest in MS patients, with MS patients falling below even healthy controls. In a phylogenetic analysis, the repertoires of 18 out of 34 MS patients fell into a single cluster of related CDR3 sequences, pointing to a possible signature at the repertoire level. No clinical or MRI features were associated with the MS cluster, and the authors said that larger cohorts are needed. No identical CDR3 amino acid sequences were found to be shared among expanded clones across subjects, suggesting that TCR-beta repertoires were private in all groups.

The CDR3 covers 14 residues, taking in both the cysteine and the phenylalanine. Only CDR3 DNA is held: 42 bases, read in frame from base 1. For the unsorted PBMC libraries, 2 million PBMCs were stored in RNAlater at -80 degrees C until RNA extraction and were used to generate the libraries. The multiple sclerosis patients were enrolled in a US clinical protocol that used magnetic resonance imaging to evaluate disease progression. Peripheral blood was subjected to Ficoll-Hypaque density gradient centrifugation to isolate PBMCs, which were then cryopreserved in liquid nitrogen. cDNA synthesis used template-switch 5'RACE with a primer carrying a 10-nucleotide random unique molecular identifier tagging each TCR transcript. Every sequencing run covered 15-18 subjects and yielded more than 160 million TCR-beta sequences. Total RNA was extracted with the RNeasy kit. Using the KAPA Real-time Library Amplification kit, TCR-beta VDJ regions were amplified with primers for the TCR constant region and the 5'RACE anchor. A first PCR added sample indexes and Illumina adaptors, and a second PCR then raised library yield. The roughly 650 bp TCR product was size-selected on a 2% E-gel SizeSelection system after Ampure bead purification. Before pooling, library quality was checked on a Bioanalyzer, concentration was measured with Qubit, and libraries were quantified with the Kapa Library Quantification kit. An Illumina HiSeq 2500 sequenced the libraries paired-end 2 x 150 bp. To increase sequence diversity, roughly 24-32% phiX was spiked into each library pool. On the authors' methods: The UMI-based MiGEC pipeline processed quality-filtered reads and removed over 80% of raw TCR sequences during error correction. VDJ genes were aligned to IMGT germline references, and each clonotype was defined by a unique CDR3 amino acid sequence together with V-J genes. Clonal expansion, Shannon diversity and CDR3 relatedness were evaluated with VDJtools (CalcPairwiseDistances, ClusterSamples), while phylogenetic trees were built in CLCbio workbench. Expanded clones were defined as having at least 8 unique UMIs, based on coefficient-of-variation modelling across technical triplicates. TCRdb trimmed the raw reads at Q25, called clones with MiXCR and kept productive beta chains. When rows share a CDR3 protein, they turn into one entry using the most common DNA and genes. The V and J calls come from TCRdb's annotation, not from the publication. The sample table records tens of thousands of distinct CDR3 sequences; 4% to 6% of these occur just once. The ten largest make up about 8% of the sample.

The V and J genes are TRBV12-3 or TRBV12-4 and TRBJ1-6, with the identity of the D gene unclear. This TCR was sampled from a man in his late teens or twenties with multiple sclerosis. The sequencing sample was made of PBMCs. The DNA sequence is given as TGTGCCAGCAGTTTACCCCGCCGAGAGTCACCCCTCAACTTT. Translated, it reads CASSLPRRESPLNF.